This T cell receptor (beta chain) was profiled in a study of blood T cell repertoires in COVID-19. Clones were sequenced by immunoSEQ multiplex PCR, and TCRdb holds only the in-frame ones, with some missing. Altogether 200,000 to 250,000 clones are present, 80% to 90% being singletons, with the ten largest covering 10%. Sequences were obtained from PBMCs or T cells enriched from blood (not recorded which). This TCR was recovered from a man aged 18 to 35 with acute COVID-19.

CDR3 sequence reads: CASSEFKTGDGDYGYTF. In DNA form, the CDR3 reads TGCGCCAGCAGTGAGTTTAAGACAGGGGATGGAGACTATGGCTACACCTTC. The rearrangement uses TRBV10-2 and TRBJ1-2; 8 nucleotides line up with TRBD1. Germline V gene data show CDR1 as WSHSY and CDR2 as SAAADI. Trimming removed 1 base from V and 3 bases from J; junction bases left unmatched: 10. The CDR3 is 17 amino acids.